This is a list of T cell receptor beta chains from one sample in a study of radiotherapy plus CTLA-4 blockade in lung cancer. The protocol was immunoSEQ multiplex PCR, while the TCRdb copy is restricted to in-frame clones and leaves out a portion. Of about 78,000 clones in the sample, around 90% are singletons; the top ten hold around 0.87%. The material sequenced was peripheral blood, taken from a patient treated with radiotherapy plus ipilimumab. These TCRs come from a human donor with non-small cell lung cancer who had stable disease on radiotherapy plus ipilimumab. Each CDR3 is given with its conserved first and last residue. The order of the fields is V gene, clone size, J gene, CDR3 protein. Only some rows state a clone size, as once, few, many or a class for expanded clones.

>TRBV19|.|TRBJ1-6
CASTTGTGLSPLHF
>TRBV7-8|once|TRBJ2-5
CASSSRGTSGRGETQYF
>TRBV6-6|.|TRBJ2-2
CASSYQSSGNTGELFF
>TRBV20-1|.|TRBJ2-5
CSAPEPETQYF
>TRBV5-5|.|TRBJ2-7
CASSLERSPYEQYF
>TRBV28|.|TRBJ1-2
CASSSDSDYGYTF
>TRBV4-1|few|TRBJ2-1
CASSPYLGTSGGRNGNEQFF
>TRBV27|.|TRBJ2-3
CASRAAGVADTQYF
>TRBV4-2|.|TRBJ1-2
CASSQESRGDYGYTF
>TRBV19|.|TRBJ1-1
CASSMDRNTEAFF
>TRBV7-4|.|TRBJ2-2
CASSFTGTTGELFF
>TRBV10-3|.|TRBJ1-1
CAISDRVDTEAFF
>TRBV11-1|.|TRBJ2-3
CASSDRGGAIGTQYF
>TRBV6-1|.|TRBJ2-3
CASSELGRTDTQYF
>TRBV14|.|TRBJ2-7
CASSQGLLAGGGYEQYF
>TRBV9|.|TRBJ1-1
CASSVSLSPNTEAFF
>TRBV28|.|TRBJ1-5
CASRGSNQPQHF
>TRBV7-9|.|TRBJ2-1
CASSLGASGNGDEQFF
>TRBV28|few|TRBJ1-3
CASSSPNAGNTIYF
>TRBV18|.|.
CASSPLRRLSYEQYF
>TRBV18|.|TRBJ2-5
CASSPRQGQGETQYF
>TRBV25-1|.|TRBJ2-7
CASSGGDSMRGYEQYF
>TRBV18|.|TRBJ1-3
CASSPTQGSSGSTIYF
>TRBV9|.|TRBJ2-1
CASSVGVSPNEQFF
>TRBV5-1|once|.
CASSLSLTDYEQYF
>TRBV5-1|once|TRBJ1-1
CASSSGQGPWEAFF
>TRBV25-1|.|TRBJ1-2
CASSGGNYGYTF
>TRBV5-1|.|TRBJ2-2
CASSTRNRVRPNTGELFF
>TRBV5-1|.|TRBJ2-3
CASSLATGTDTQYF
>TRBV5-4|.|TRBJ2-3
CASSMGGASTDTQYF
>TRBV6-5|.|TRBJ1-2
CASSYRGRHYGYTF
>TRBV2|.|TRBJ2-7
CASNLGTSPYEQYF
>TRBV2|few|TRBJ2-6
CASAAGRGAVSGANVLTF
>TRBV30|.|TRBJ1-1
CARRVLPVNTEAFF
>TRBV6-1|.|TRBJ2-2
CASRGAGINTGELFF
>TRBV6-1|.|TRBJ1-1
CASSETGGVTEAFF
>TRBV9|.|TRBJ2-1
CASSDSRARGWNEQFF
>TRBV5-1|.|TRBJ2-5
CASGYRGLQETQYF
>TRBV4-2|few|TRBJ1-3
CASSQDLPGSEGNTIYF
>TRBV7-6|few|TRBJ2-1
CASSHEGQYNEQFF
>TRBV30|once|TRBJ1-6
CAWSRPPGHYNSPLHF
>TRBV5-1|.|TRBJ2-7
CASSLGTGAYYEQYF
>TRBV6-5|.|TRBJ2-5
CASSPGQYQETQYF
>TRBV2|once|TRBJ2-7
CASSTQRGYEQYF
>TRBV11-2|.|TRBJ2-2
CASSFNGGADGELFF
>TRBV28|.|TRBJ1-3
CASGLTGNTIYF
>TRBV5-5|few|TRBJ1-5
CASSLGSNQPQHF
>TRBV6-1|.|TRBJ1-5
CASSEAGGGNQPQHF
>TRBV4-2|few|TRBJ1-3
CASSQDEVGSGNTIYF